This passage covers 5 T cell receptor beta chains from one sample sequenced in a study of blood T cell repertoires in COVID-19. Some clones are missing from TCRdb's copy, which holds only in-frame ones; the method was immunoSEQ multiplex PCR. Among about 97,000 clones listed, around 87% were seen once. What was sequenced was peripheral blood. The source of these receptors is a human donor in a cohort sampled during active COVID-19.

V and J are TRBV28 and TRBJ1-5; D may be TRBD1 (5 bases). Trimming pared 6 bases from V and 7 bases from J, leaving 22 bases between. The CDR3 is 16 residues long. Germline CDR1 is MDHEN and CDR2 is SYDVKM. The CDR3 DNA is TGTGCCAGCAGCCCTCTCCTGGGGGGTCGGGGACAGCCCCAGCATTTT. Its translation: CASSPLLGGRGQPQHF.

In DNA form, the CDR3 reads TGTGCCACCAGTGATAGCCGGGGCAGCGGGGAGACCCAGTACTTC. Encoded protein: CATSDSRGSGETQYF. The J gene is TRBJ2-5, the V gene TRBV24-1; perhaps TRBD2 as D (6 bases). There are 15 residues in the CDR3. The V end lost 3 bases, the J end lost 5 bases, and 15 bases lay between the germline ends. The germline CDR1 and CDR2 sequences are KGHDR and SFDVKD.

The chain recombines TRBV7-3 with TRBJ2-1; 14 nucleotides line up with TRBD2. The CDR3 loop spans 15 amino acids. Germline V lookup: CDR1 SGHTA, CDR2 FQGTGA. Unmatched junction bases numbered 6, after V lost 5 bases and J lost 9 bases. The CDR3 DNA follows: TGTGCCAGCAGCCCCGGGACTAGCGGGAGAGGTGAGCAGTTCTTC. Translated: CASSPGTSGRGEQFF.

The DNA of the CDR3 is TGTGCCAGTAGTGGGTTGGGACTAGCGGAAGAGACCCAGTACTTC. Protein sequence: CASSGLGLAEETQYF. The chain carries TRBV19 and TRBJ2-5, with 11 bases fitting TRBD2. Trimming cost V 5 bases and J 3 bases; bases outside gene matches: 5. The CDR3 is 15 amino acids. Germline CDR1 is LNHDA and CDR2 is SQIVND (reference sequence).

Ten or more counts support this clone. This chain links TRBV29-1 with TRBJ1-5; 7 nucleotides agree with TRBD1. Unmatched junction bases numbered 6, after V lost 5 bases and J lost 5 bases. Germline CDR1 SQVTM, CDR2 ANQGSEA. This CDR3 is 13 amino acids long. The CDR3 here is CSVTTGVDQPQHF. CDR3 coding DNA: TGCAGCGTTACCACAGGGGTAGATCAGCCCCAGCATTTT.